Below, one T cell receptor beta chain is given with its context. Its antigen is currently unknown. This sample stems from a study of liver allograft versus peripheral blood T cells. Study context: Transplanted-liver and recipient peripheral blood T cell receptor repertoires were compared. Study-level findings and limits: Repertoires of T cell receptors in liver allografts reportedly differed from peripheral blood repertoires.

From the reads, TCRdb called clonotypes with MiXCR, one entry per CDR3 protein. This sample has over 2,500 distinct CDR3 sequences; roughly 14% occur once, and the top ten carry roughly 40%. This receptor was identified in a human patient who had a liver transplant. A share of the T cells may be of graft donor origin.

The CDR3 protein is CASSVGTAYGYTF. In DNA, the CDR3 is TGTGCCAGCAGCGTAGGGACAGCTTATGGCTACACCTTC. The rearrangement links TRBV9 to TRBJ1-2; D might be TRBD1 (6 bases). V gave up 0 bases and J gave up 5 bases, with 8 bases separating them. Germline-derived CDR1 and CDR2 are SGDLS and YYNGEE. This CDR3 comprises 13 residues.